These T cell receptor beta chains were read from a single sample in a study of read filtering for tumor transcriptome and immune sequencing. TCRdb passed the reads through MiXCR, listing each CDR3 protein once. The repertoire holds fewer than 30,000 distinct CDR3 sequences, with 20% to 25% as singletons. The specimen was a population of CD138-negative cells sorted from bone marrow. These TCRs come from a donor at least 40 years old with multiple myeloma. The CDR3 runs from the conserved cysteine through the conserved F or W. A D gene is named only where the DNA matches it firmly. Clone size is stated in some rows and not others, as once, few, many or a class when expanded.

TRBV30	.	.	TRBJ2-3	TGTGCCTGGAGTCTCGGAATCGGGGCAGATACGCAGTATTTT	CAWSLGIGADTQYF
TRBV2	TRBD1	many	TRBJ1-1	TGTGCCAGCAGTGAGGACAGGGAGCTTGAAGCTTTCTTT	CASSEDRELEAFF
TRBV7-9	TRBD2	many	TRBJ2-7	TGTGCCAGCAGCCCTAGCGGGCCGTTGACCTACGAGCAGTACTTC	CASSPSGPLTYEQYF
TRBV27	.	many	TRBJ2-3	TGTGCCAGCAGGCTTCGGTCGAGAGACACAGATACGCAGTATTTT	CASRLRSRDTDTQYF
TRBV4-1	TRBD2	many	TRBJ2-5	TGCGCCAGCAGCCATGCTAGCGGGAGTTCGTTTTTAGGAGAGACCCAGTACTTC	CASSHASGSSFLGETQYF
TRBV7-2	TRBD1	many	TRBJ2-2	TGTGCCAGCAGCTTAACTGGGATAGACAGGGCGAACACCGGGGAGCTGTTTTTT	CASSLTGIDRANTGELFF
TRBV15	TRBD2	many	TRBJ2-1	TGTGCCACCAGCAGGTTACTAGCGGACGATGAGCAGTTCTTC	CATSRLLADDEQFF
TRBV7-3	TRBD1	many	TRBJ1-1	TGTGCCAGCAGCCCAGACAGGGGATGGACTGAAGCTTTCTTT	CASSPDRGWTEAFF
TRBV3-1	TRBD2	.	TRBJ2-2	TGTGCCAGCAGCCGCCTAGCGGGAGGGCCCGGCGGGGAGCTGTTTTTT	CASSRLAGGPGGELFF
TRBV10-2	TRBD2	many	TRBJ2-1	TGCGCCAGCAGTGAGTCTCGGGGGGGAGTCTACAATGAGCAGTTCTTC	CASSESRGGVYNEQFF
TRBV20-1	.	few	TRBJ2-3	TGCAGTGCTAGAGATCGGAGGGTGAGCACAGATACGCAGTATTTT	CSARDRRVSTDTQYF
TRBV7-6	TRBD2	many	TRBJ2-1	TGTGCCAGCAGCTTAGTAGGTAGCGGGAGCAATGAGCAGTTCTTC	CASSLVGSGSNEQFF
TRBV11-2	.	many	TRBJ2-7	TGTGCCAGCAGCTTCGAGGCCAGACAAGCCTACGAGCAGTACTTC	CASSFEARQAYEQYF
TRBV5-1	.	many	TRBJ2-3	TGCGCCAGCAGCTTGGAGAGTTGGGAATACACAGATACGCAGTATTTT	CASSLESWEYTDTQYF
TRBV4-1	.	many	TRBJ2-2	TGCGCCAGCAGCCAAGGGGGGGGGCGAACGAACACCGGGGAGCTGTTTTTT	CASSQGGGRTNTGELFF
TRBV5-4	.	many	TRBJ2-7	TGTGCCAGCAGCTTACACCCCTCCGGGAGCTCCTACGAGCAGTACTTC	CASSLHPSGSSYEQYF
TRBV28	TRBD2	many	TRBJ2-7	TGTGCCAGCCGGCCAGCAGCGGGAGGGACCTACGAGCAGTACTTC	CASRPAAGGTYEQYF
TRBV12-3/TRBV12-4	.	.	TRBJ1-1	TGTGCCAGCACCCCATACACTGGGGCTTTCTTT	CASTPYTGAFF
TRBV3-1	TRBD2	many	TRBJ2-1	TGTGCCAGCAGCCGCCGGACTAGCGGGAGTTCGAATGAGCAGTTCTTC	CASSRRTSGSSNEQFF
TRBV28	.	few	TRBJ2-7	TGTGCCAGCCGCTTGGCGGCCGGGAGCTACGAGCAGTACTTC	CASRLAAGSYEQYF
TRBV2	TRBD2	many	TRBJ2-1	TGTGCCAGCAGTCCTACTAGCGGGAGTGTGGTTGAGCAGTTCTTC	CASSPTSGSVVEQFF
TRBV7-2	TRBD2	many	TRBJ2-2	TGTGCCAGCAGCTTAGCGTGGACTAGCGGGAGGGGGGGGACCGGGGAGCTGTTTTTT	CASSLAWTSGRGGTGELFF
TRBV7-9	TRBD1	many	TRBJ2-7	TGTGCCAGCAGTGGACCCGGGACAGGGGGCGACGAGCAGTACTTC	CASSGPGTGGDEQYF
TRBV20-1	.	few	TRBJ2-3	TGCAGTGCCACTACAGGGAGAAGCACAGATACGCAGTATTTT	CSATTGRSTDTQYF
TRBV13	.	.	TRBJ1-2	TGTGCCAGCAGCTCACCCCGGGCCGAAGGCTACAACTTC	CASSSPRAEGYNF
TRBV19	.	many	TRBJ1-5	TGTGCCAGTAGTATAGATTCAGGGAATCAGCCCCAGCATTTT	CASSIDSGNQPQHF
TRBV5-1	.	.	TRBJ1-4	TGCGCCAGCAGCGCGGTCTCAGTGACAAATGAAAAACTGTGTTTT	CASSAVSVTNEKLCF
TRBV29-1	TRBD1	many	TRBJ1-1	TGCAGCGTTACCCCCGGACAGGCTGGAAACACTGAAGCTTTCTTT	CSVTPGQAGNTEAFF
TRBV5-1	.	.	TRBJ2-5	TGCGCCAGCAGCTTTACAGCGGGCCGGTGGGAGACCCAGTACTTC	CASSFTAGRWETQYF
TRBV10-2	TRBD2	medium-sized	TRBJ2-1	TGCGCCAGCGGGGTGACTAGCGGGAGGGCCGGTGAGCAGTTCTTC	CASGVTSGRAGEQFF
TRBV2	TRBD1	many	TRBJ1-1	TGTGCCAGCAGTGCACAGGGGACCACTGAAGCTTTCTTT	CASSAQGTTEAFF
TRBV11-2	.	many	TRBJ2-1	TGTGCCAGCAGCCTACTCCGAGGAGGAGAGCAGTTCTTC	CASSLLRGGEQFF
TRBV29-1	TRBD1	medium-sized	TRBJ2-7	TGCAGCGTTCAAATAGGGAGAGGGGGCTTCGAGCAGTACTTC	CSVQIGRGGFEQYF
TRBV28	TRBD1	.	TRBJ2-1	TGTGCCAGCAGTCGCGGAGGGACAGGGGGAATCAATGAGCAGTTCTTC	CASSRGGTGGINEQFF
TRBV14	TRBD1	many	TRBJ2-2	TGTGCCAGCAGCCCCTTGACGACAGGGTTTCGCACCGGGGAGCTGTTTTTT	CASSPLTTGFRTGELFF
TRBV20-1	TRBD1	many	TRBJ2-7	TGCAGTGCTAGAGAAGGGGGCGCATCCTACGAGCAGTACTTC	CSAREGGASYEQYF
TRBV20-1	TRBD2	many	TRBJ2-1	TGCAGTGCTAGGGAAGGACTAGCGCTCTACAATGAGCAGTTCTTC	CSAREGLALYNEQFF
TRBV28	.	many	TRBJ2-7	TGTGCCAGCAGTTTCCGGGACTGGGGTCGGGACGAGCAGTACTTC	CASSFRDWGRDEQYF
TRBV19	.	many	TRBJ1-1	TGTGCCAGTAATATCCTAGGGGGCACTGAAGCTTTCTTT	CASNILGGTEAFF
TRBV5-1	TRBD2	medium-sized	TRBJ2-1	TGCGCCAGCAGCCCGGGACTAGCCGCCAATGAGCAGTTCTTC	CASSPGLAANEQFF
TRBV5-1	.	many	TRBJ2-7	TGCGCCAGCAGCCTCCTGGGGACCCAGGGGGGCGAGCAGTACTTC	CASSLLGTQGGEQYF
TRBV24-1	TRBD2	many	TRBJ2-1	TGTGCCACCAGTGATTTGGCTAGCGGGAGAGGGAATGAGCAGTTCTTC	CATSDLASGRGNEQFF
TRBV27	TRBD2	many	TRBJ2-1	TGTGCCAGCAGATTTTCGACTAGCGGGAGTGAGCAGTTCTTC	CASRFSTSGSEQFF
TRBV11-2	.	many	TRBJ2-6	TGTGCCAGCAGCTTAGGAGACAGGTCTGGGGCCAACGTCCTGGCTTTC	CASSLGDRSGANVLAF
TRBV29-1	TRBD1	many	TRBJ2-7	TGCAGCGTGGCCGGGACAGGGATTGCCTACGAGCAGTACTTC	CSVAGTGIAYEQYF
TRBV3-1	.	many	TRBJ2-5	TGTGCCAGCAGCCAAGATCGTAGACGCAGGGTCGGAGAGACCCAGTACTTC	CASSQDRRRRVGETQYF
TRBV19	.	.	TRBJ2-3	TGTGCCAGTAGTTCGACTAGAGGGAGTGGAGATACGCAGTATTTT	CASSSTRGSGDTQYF
TRBV20-1	TRBD2	many	TRBJ2-1	TGCAGTGCTAGGTCGGGCGGGAGGGCCAATGAGCAGTTCTTC	CSARSGGRANEQFF
TRBV5-1	TRBD1	few	TRBJ2-5	TGTGCCAGCAGCCCAGGGACAGGGGGAGAGACCCAGTACTTC	CASSPGTGGETQYF
TRBV28	TRBD1	many	TRBJ1-3	TGTGCCAGCAGTCTCACCGGGACAGGGGCTGGAAACACCATATATTTT	CASSLTGTGAGNTIYF